This entry lists 8 T cell receptor beta chains sequenced from one sample in a study of shared clonotypes between healthy human individuals. The table came from immunoSEQ multiplex PCR; TCRdb's copy has only in-frame clones and leaves some out. The data contain millions of clones, 85% to 95% of them singletons. Sequences were obtained from naive CD4+ T cells sorted from blood. Stated subset: CD45RA+ positively selected. These TCRs come from a man aged 18-30 years in good health.

The chain links TRBV11-1 to TRBJ2-5; tentative D call: TRBD2 (6 bases). V was shortened by 5 bases and J by 4 bases, with 11 bases between the two germline ends. This CDR3 spans 13 amino acids. Germline V gene data show CDR1 as SGHAT and CDR2 as FQDESV (reference sequence). The CDR3 loop is CASSDRDLETQYF. Written as DNA, the CDR3 is TGTGCCAGCAGCGACCGGGACTTAGAGACCCAGTACTTC.

This chain uses TRBV19 with TRBJ2-3; 15 bases agree with TRBD2. Germline V gene lookup returns CDR1 LNHDA and CDR2 SQIVND (reference sequence). The length of the CDR3 is 17 residues. V lost 3 bases to trimming and J lost 4 bases; unmatched junction nucleotides: 5. The DNA of the CDR3 is TGTGCCAGTAGTATCGGGACTAGCGGGAGGAGGGCAGATACGCAGTATTTT. It yields the protein CASSIGTSGRRADTQYF.

With regard to this clone: The same CDR3 arises from other DNA sequences in this sample as well. The rearrangement links TRBV5-1 to TRBJ2-3; the match to TRBD2 covers 8 bases. J lost 2 bases, V lost 2 bases, and 4 bases had no gene match. This CDR3 has 15 amino acids. Per the germline V gene, CDR1 is SGHRS and CDR2 is YFSETQ. The DNA for the CDR3 is TGCGCCAGCAGCTTAGGCGGGGGGTACACAGATACGCAGTATTTT. Protein sequence: CASSLGGGYTDTQYF.

The chain links TRBV5-1 to TRBJ2-3, with D maybe TRBD2 (6 bases). Trimming took off 5 bases at V and 5 bases at J, with 30 bases between the two ends. The CDR3 covers 19 residues. Germline CDR1 reads SGHRS; CDR2 reads YFSETQ. As DNA, the CDR3 is TGCGCCAGCAGTATGGGGGAACTCAAATGGAGCGGGTCCGGAGATACGCAGTATTTT. It yields the protein CASSMGELKWSGSGDTQYF.

V usage is TRBV28 and J usage is TRBJ2-2, with D perhaps TRBD1 (5 bases). This CDR3 is 15 amino acids long. The germline V and J ends were trimmed by 5 bases and 6 bases, with 16 bases remaining between them. CDR1 and CDR2 from the germline V gene are MDHEN and SYDVKM. DNA of the CDR3: TGTGCCAGCAGTGGCGGCAGGGAACGGGCCGGGGAGCTGTTTTTT. The encoded protein is CASSGGRERAGELFF.

The rearrangement links TRBV18 to TRBJ1-2, with 7 bases fitting TRBD1. The V gene end was trimmed by 2 bases and the J gene end by 7 bases; junction bases not matched to a gene: 10. Germline V gene data show CDR1 as KGHSH and CDR2 as LQKENI. The CDR3 is 15 residues long. The DNA for the CDR3 is TGTGCCAGCTCACCAAGCCAGGGGGATTTTGGTGGCTACACCTTC. This translates into CASSPSQGDFGGYTF. Filled out from reference TRBV18 and TRBJ1-2, the complete variable domain reads NAGVMQNPRHLVRRRGQEARLRCSPMKGHSHVYWYRQLPEEGLKFMVYLQKENIIDESGMPKERFSAEFPKEGPSILRIQQVVRGDSAAYFCASSPSQGDFGGYTFGSGTRLTVV.

The chain couples TRBV6-1 to TRBJ1-5; the D is unclear. Germline CDR1 is MNHNS and CDR2 is SASEGT. Trimming took 6 bases from V and 0 from J, leaving 6 bases between them. This CDR3 spans 13 amino acids. The DNA of the CDR3 is TGTGCCAGCAGGCCAGATAGCAATCAGCCCCAGCATTTT. This gives the protein CASRPDSNQPQHF.

The chain recombines TRBV4-1 with TRBJ2-1; TRBD1 matches 7 bases. The germline gives CDR1 MGHRA, CDR2 YSYEKL. J lost 5 bases, V lost 1 base, and 2 bases had no gene match. The CDR3 spans 14 residues. Here the CDR3 DNA reads TGCGCCAGCAGCCAAGGGGACAGCGACAATGAGCAGTTCTTC. The encoded protein is CASSQGDSDNEQFF.